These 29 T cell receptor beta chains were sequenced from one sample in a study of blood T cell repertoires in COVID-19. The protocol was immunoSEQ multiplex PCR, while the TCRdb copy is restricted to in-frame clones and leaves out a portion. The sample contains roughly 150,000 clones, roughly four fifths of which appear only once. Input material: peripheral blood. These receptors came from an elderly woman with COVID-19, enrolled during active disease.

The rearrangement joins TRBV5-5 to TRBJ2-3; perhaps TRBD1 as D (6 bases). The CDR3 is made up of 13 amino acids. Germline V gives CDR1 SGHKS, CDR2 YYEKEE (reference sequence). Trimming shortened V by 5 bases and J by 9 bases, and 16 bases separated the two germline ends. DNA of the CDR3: TGTGCCAGCAGTTCAGGGGCTACCTTAACGCAGTATTTT. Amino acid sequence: CASSSGATLTQYF.

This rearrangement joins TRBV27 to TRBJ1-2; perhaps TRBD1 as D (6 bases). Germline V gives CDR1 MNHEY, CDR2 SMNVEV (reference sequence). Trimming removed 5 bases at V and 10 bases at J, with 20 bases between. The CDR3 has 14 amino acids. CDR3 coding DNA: TGTGCCAGCAGTATGACAGGTCAAGAGGGGGACTACACCTTC. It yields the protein CASSMTGQEGDYTF.

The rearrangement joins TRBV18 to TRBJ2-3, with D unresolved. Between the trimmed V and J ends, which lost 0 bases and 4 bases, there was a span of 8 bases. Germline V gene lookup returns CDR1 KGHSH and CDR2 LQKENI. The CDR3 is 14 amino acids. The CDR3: CASSPPSFSDTQYF. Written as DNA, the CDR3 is TGTGCCAGCTCACCACCGTCATTTTCAGATACGCAGTATTTT.

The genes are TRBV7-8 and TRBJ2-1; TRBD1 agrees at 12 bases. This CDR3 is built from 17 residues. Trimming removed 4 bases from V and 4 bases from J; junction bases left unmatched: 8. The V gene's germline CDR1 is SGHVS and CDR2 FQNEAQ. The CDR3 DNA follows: TGTGCCAGCAGCTACCTGGGACAGGGGGCCCCGTACAATGAGCAGTTCTTC. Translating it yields CASSYLGQGAPYNEQFF. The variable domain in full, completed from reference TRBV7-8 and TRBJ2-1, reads GAGVSQSPRYKVAKRGQDVALRCDPISGHVSLFWYQQALGQGPEFLTYFQNEAQLDKSGLPSDRFFAERPEGSVSTLKIQRTQQEDSAVYLCASSYLGQGAPYNEQFFGPGTRLTVL.

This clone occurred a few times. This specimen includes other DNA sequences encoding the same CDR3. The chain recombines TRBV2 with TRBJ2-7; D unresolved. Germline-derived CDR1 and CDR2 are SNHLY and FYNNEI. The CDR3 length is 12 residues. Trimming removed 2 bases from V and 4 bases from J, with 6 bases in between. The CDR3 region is CASSEYAYEQYF. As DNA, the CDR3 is TGTGCCAGCAGTGAATATGCGTACGAGCAGTACTTC.

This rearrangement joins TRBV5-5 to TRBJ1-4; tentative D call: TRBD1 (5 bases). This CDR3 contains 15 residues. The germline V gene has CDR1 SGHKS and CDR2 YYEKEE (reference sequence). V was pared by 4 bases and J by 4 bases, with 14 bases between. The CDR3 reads CASSNYDSNNEKLFF. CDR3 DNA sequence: TGTGCCAGCAGCAATTACGACAGCAATAATGAAAAACTGTTTTTT.

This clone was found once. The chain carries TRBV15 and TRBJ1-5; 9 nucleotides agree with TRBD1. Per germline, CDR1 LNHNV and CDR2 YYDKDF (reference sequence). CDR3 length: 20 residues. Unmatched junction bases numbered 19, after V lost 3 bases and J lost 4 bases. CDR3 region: CATSRVRSGDREFGNQPQHF. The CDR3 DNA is TGTGCCACCAGCAGGGTTCGGTCTGGGGACAGGGAATTTGGGAATCAGCCCCAGCATTTT.

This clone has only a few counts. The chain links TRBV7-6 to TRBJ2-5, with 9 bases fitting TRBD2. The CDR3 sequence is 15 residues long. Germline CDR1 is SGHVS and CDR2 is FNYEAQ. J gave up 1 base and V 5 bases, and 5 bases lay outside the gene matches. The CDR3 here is CASSHSGGPQETQYF. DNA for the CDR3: TGTGCCAGCAGCCATAGCGGGGGCCCCCAAGAGACCCAGTACTTC.

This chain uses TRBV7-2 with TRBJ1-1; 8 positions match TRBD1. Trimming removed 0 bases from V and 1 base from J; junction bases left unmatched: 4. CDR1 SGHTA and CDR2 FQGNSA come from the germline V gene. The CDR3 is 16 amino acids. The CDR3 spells CASSLAAGGANTEAFF. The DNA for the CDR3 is TGTGCCAGCAGCTTAGCGGCAGGGGGCGCGAACACTGAAGCTTTCTTT.

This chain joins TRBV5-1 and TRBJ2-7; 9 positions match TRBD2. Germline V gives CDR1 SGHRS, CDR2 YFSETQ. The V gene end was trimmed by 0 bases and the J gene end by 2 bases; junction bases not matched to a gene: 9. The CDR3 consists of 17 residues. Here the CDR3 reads CASSLAFGLATAYEQYF. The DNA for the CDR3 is TGCGCCAGCAGCTTGGCCTTTGGACTAGCGACGGCCTACGAGCAGTACTTC.

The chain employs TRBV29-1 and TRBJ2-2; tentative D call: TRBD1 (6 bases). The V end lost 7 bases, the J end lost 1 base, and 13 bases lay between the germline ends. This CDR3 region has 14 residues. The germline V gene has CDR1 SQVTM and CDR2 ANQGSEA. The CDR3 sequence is CSAYTTGNTGELFF. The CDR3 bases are TGCAGCGCCTACACGACAGGGAACACCGGGGAGCTGTTTTTT.

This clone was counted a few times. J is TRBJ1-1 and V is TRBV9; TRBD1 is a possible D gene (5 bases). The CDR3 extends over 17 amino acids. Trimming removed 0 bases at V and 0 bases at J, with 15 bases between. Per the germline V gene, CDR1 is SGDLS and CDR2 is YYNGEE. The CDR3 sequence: CASSVGAGSLMNTEAFF. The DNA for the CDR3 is TGTGCCAGCAGCGTAGGGGCAGGGTCCCTTATGAACACTGAAGCTTTCTTT.

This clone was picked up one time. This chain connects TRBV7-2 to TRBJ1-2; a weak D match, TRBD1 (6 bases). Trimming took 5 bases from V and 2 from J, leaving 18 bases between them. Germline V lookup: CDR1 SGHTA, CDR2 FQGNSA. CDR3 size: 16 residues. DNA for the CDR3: TGTGCCAGCAGCCCGCGTCGGACAGCTACCAACTATGGCTACACCTTC. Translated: CASSPRRTATNYGYTF.

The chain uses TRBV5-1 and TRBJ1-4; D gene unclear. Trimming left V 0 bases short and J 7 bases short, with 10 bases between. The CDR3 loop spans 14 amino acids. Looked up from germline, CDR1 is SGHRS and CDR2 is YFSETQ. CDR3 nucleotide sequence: TGCGCCAGCAGCTTGGCGCTAGTTGGTGAAAAACTGTTTTTT. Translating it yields CASSLALVGEKLFF. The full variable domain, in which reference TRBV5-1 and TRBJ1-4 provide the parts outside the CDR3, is KAGVTQTPRYLIKTRGQQVTLSCSPISGHRSVSWYQQTPGQGLQFLFEYFSETQRNKGNFPGRFSGRQFSNSRSEMNVSTLELGDSALYLCASSLALVGEKLFFGSGTQLSVL.

The CDR3 here is CASSWDRGTDTQYF. The CDR3, as DNA: TGTGCCAGCAGTTGGGACAGGGGCACAGATACGCAGTATTTT. The chain uses TRBV6-5 and TRBJ2-3; 9 positions match TRBD1. CDR1 MNHEY and CDR2 SVGAGI come from the germline V gene. The CDR3 sequence is 14 residues long. V shed 4 bases and J 1 base; nucleotides not matched to a gene: 0.

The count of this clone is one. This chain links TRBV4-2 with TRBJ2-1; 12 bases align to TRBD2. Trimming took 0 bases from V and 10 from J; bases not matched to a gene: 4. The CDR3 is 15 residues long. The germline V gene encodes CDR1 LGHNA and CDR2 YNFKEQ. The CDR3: CASSQEPLAGGEQFF. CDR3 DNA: TGTGCCAGCAGCCAAGAACCCCTAGCGGGGGGGGAGCAGTTCTTC.

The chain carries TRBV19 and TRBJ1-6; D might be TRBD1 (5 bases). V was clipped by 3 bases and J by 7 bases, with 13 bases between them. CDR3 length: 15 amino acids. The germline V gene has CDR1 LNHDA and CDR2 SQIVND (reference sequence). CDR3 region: CASSMAGQGNSPLHF. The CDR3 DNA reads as TGTGCCAGTAGTATGGCCGGACAAGGAAATTCACCCCTCCACTTT.

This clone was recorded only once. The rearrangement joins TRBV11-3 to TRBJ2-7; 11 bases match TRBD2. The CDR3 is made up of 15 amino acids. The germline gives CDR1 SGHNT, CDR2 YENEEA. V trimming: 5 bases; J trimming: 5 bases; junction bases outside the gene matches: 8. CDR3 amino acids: CASSPTSGRSNEQYF. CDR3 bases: TGTGCCAGCAGCCCCACTAGCGGGAGATCTAACGAGCAGTACTTC.

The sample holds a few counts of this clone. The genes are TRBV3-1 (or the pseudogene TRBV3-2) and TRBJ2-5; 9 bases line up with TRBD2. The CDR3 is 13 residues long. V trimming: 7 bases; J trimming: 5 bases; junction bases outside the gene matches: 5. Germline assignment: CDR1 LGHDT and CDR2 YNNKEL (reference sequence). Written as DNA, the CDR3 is TGTGCCAGCACGGGACTAGCCTGGGAGACCCAGTACTTC. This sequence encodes CASTGLAWETQYF.

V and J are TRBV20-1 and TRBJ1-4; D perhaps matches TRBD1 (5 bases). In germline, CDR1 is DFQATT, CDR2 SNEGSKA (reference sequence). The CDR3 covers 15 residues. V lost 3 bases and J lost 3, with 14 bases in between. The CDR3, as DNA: TGCAGTGCTAGTACCCTCCCGGGGGCTAATGAAAAACTGTTTTTT. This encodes CSASTLPGANEKLFF.

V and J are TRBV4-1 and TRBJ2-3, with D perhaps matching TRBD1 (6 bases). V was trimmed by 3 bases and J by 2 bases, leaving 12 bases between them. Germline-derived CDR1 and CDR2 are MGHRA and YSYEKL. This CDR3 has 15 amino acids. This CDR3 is CASSHSQGITDTQYF. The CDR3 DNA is TGCGCCAGCAGCCATTCGCAGGGGATCACAGATACGCAGTATTTT.

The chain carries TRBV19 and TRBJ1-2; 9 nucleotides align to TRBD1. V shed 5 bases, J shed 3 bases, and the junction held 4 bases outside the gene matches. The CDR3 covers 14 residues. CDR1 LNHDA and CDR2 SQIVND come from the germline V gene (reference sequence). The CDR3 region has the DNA TGTGCCAGTAGTTCCGGGACAGGGCACTATGGCTACACCTTC. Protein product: CASSSGTGHYGYTF.

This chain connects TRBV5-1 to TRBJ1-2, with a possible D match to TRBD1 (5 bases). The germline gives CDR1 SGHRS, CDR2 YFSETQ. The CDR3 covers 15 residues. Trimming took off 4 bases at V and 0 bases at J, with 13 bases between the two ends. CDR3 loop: CASSTDRPANYGYTF. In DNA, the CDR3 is TGCGCCAGCAGCACAGACAGACCAGCTAACTATGGCTACACCTTC.

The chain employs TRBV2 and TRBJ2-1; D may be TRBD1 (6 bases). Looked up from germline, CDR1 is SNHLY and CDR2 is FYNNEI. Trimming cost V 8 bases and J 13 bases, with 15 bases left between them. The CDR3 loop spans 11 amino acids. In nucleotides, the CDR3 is TGTGCCAGCTCCACCCAGGGGCCCCAGTTCTTC. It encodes CASSTQGPQFF.

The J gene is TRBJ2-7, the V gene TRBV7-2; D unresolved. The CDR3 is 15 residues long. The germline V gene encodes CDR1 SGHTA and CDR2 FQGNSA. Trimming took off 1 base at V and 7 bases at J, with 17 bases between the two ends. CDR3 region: CASSLDGLSANEQYF. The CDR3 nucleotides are TGTGCCAGCAGCTTAGATGGGCTGTCCGCCAATGAGCAGTACTTC.

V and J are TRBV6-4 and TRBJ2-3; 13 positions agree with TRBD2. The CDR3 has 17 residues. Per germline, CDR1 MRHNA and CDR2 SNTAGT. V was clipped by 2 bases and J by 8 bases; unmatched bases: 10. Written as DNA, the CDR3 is TGTGCCAGCAGTGACCGACCACTAGCGGGGGGGCTGAGTACGCAGTATTTT. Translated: CASSDRPLAGGLSTQYF.

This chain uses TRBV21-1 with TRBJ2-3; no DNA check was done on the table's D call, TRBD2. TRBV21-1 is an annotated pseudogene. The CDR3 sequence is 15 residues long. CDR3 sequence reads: CASSRSGTRPYTQYF. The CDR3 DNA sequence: TGTGCCAGCAGCAGGTCCGGGACTAGGCCTTATACGCAGTATTTT.

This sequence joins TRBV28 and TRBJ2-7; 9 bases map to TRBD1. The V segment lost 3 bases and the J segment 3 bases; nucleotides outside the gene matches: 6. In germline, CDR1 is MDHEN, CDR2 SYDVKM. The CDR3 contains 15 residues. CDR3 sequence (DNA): TGTGCCAGCAGTTTCGTCGGGACAGGGCTCTACGAGCAGTACTTC. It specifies CASSFVGTGLYEQYF.

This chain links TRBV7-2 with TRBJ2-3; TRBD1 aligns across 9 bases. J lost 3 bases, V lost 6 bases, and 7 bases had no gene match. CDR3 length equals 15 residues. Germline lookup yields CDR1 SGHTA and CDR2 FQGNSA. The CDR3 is CASRRGTGPTDTQYF. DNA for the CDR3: TGTGCCAGCAGACGTGGGACAGGGCCTACAGATACGCAGTATTTT.